The sequence of this T cell receptor beta chain was determined in a study of T cell responses to AZD1222 COVID-19 vaccine. This clone showed up just once. Germline V lookup: CDR1 SEHNR, CDR2 FQNEAQ (reference sequence). The CDR3 spans 16 residues. V lost 4 bases and J lost 5; bases outside the gene matches: 12. The table came from immunoSEQ multiplex PCR; TCRdb's copy has only in-frame clones and leaves some out. The top ten hold roughly 3.3% of the sample, which has approximately 150,000 clones, approximately 92% seen once. This chain links TRBV7-9 with TRBJ2-7; 9 bases agree with TRBD1. The sample in question was peripheral blood, obtained 28 days after the second AZD1222 dose. The sequence was obtained from an adult who received the AZD1222 COVID-19 vaccine. The chain's CDR3 is CASSSSDRDRDDEQYF. The CDR3 bases are TGTGCCAGCAGCTCTTCCGACCGGGACAGGGACGACGAGCAGTACTTC.